A selection of T cell receptor beta chains follows, all from one sample in a study of blood T cell repertoires in COVID-19. Method: immunoSEQ multiplex PCR; TCRdb's copy keeps in-frame clones and lacks some. The data show some 320,000 clones, 85% seen once. The sample comprised PBMCs or T cells enriched from blood (not recorded which). The receptors stem from a woman between 25 and 40 years old who had been exposed to COVID-19. Each CDR3 is given with its conserved first and last residue. The order of the fields is J gene, clone size, D gene, V gene, CDR3 DNA, CDR3 protein. A D gene is named only where the DNA matches it firmly. Where a row states a size, it is once, few, many or the class of an expanded clone; other rows omit it.

TRBJ1-3,.,TRBD1,TRBV28,TGTGCCAGCAGGTCGGGACAGGGGGGATATGGAAACACCATATATTTT,CASRSGQGGYGNTIYF
TRBJ1-1,.,TRBD1,TRBV5-1,TGCGCCAGCAGCTGGGACAGGGGTGAGAACACTGAAGCTTTCTTT,CASSWDRGENTEAFF
TRBJ2-3,.,TRBD2,TRBV18,TGTGCCAGCTCACCATCGACCGGGAGGGTCACAGATACGCAGTATTTT,CASSPSTGRVTDTQYF
TRBJ1-2,.,.,TRBV7-2,TGTGCCAGCAGAGCAGGGGCGGACTATGGCTACACCTTC,CASRAGADYGYTF
TRBJ1-1,.,.,TRBV11-2,TGTGCCAGCAGCCTCAATCAGGGTGAAGCTTTCTTT,CASSLNQGEAFF
TRBJ2-7,.,.,TRBV30,TGTGCCTGGAGTGTACAGAAAGAGCAGTACTTC,CAWSVQKEQYF
TRBJ2-1,.,.,TRBV10-3,TGTGCCATCAGTTACTCGGGGGGCGCAGGCATATACAATGAGCAGTTCTTC,CAISYSGGAGIYNEQFF
TRBJ2-7,.,TRBD2,TRBV7-3,TGTGCCAGCAGCTCGTGGACTAGCGGGGGCACCCTGACCTACGAGCAGTACTTC,CASSSWTSGGTLTYEQYF
TRBJ2-7,.,.,TRBV6-1,TGTGCCAGCAGTGAAGCGCTCGCGTCCCACGAGCAGTACTTC,CASSEALASHEQYF
TRBJ2-7,.,TRBD2,TRBV5-1,TGCGCCAGCAGCTTGATTCTAGCGGAAGAAGAGCAGTACTTC,CASSLILAEEEQYF
TRBJ1-2,.,TRBD1,TRBV5-8,TGTGCCAGCAGCTTGAAACAGGGGGCTATTGGCTACACCTTC,CASSLKQGAIGYTF
TRBJ1-2,few,TRBD1,TRBV5-5,TGTGCCAGCAGCCCCGATATAGGACAGGGGACCTATGGCTACACCTTC,CASSPDIGQGTYGYTF
TRBJ2-5,few,TRBD1,TRBV28,TGTGCCAGCAGCCACCGGACAGGGGGGGAGACCCAGTACTTC,CASSHRTGGETQYF
TRBJ1-2,.,TRBD1,TRBV28,TGTGCCAGCAGTCAAAGGGACAGGGTCTTTACTGGCTACACCTTC,CASSQRDRVFTGYTF
TRBJ2-3,.,TRBD2,TRBV5-1,TGCGCCAGCAGGGGGTTGCGGGAGGATTTCACAGATACGCAGTATTTT,CASRGLREDFTDTQYF
TRBJ1-1,.,.,TRBV19,TGTGCCAGTAGTGAAACGGGAGTTACAAGGACTGAAGCTTTCTTT,CASSETGVTRTEAFF
TRBJ2-1,.,.,TRBV6-6,TGTGCCAGCAGCTCCGGGACTCCCAGCTCCTACAATGAGCAGTTCTTC,CASSSGTPSSYNEQFF
TRBJ2-7,few,TRBD1,TRBV6-5,TGTGCCAGCAGTTACTCCGGGACAGGGGGCTACGAGCAGTACTTC,CASSYSGTGGYEQYF
TRBJ1-3,.,TRBD1,TRBV3-1/TRBV3-2,TGTGCCAGCAGCCAGGACGACAGGGGATCGGCCGGAAACACCATATATTTT,CASSQDDRGSAGNTIYF
TRBJ1-2,.,.,TRBV28,TGTGCCAGCACTCTGGGGGCTGGCTATGGCTACACCTTC,CASTLGAGYGYTF
TRBJ2-2,once,.,TRBV27,TGTGCCAGCAGTTATAGCACCGGGGAGCTGTTTTTT,CASSYSTGELFF
TRBJ2-7,.,.,TRBV5-5,TGTGCCAGCGCCTGGGGAGCAGGCTCCTACGAGCAGTACTTC,CASAWGAGSYEQYF
TRBJ2-2,.,.,TRBV6-5,TGTGCCAGCATTTTTAGCCATAAATACACCGGGGAGCTGTTTTTT,CASIFSHKYTGELFF
TRBJ2-5,.,TRBD2,TRBV5-5,TGTGCCAGCAGCCACACTATACGGGGGGGCCGGGAGACCCAGTACTTC,CASSHTIRGGRETQYF
TRBJ1-1,.,TRBD1,TRBV6-5,TGTGCCAGCAGTTACGAGGGACAGATAAACACTGAAGCTTTCTTT,CASSYEGQINTEAFF
TRBJ1-2,.,.,TRBV9,TGTGCCAGCAGCGTTCACTCGGAGTGTTTGGACTATGGCTACACCTTC,CASSVHSECLDYGYTF
TRBJ2-2,.,TRBD2,TRBV6-4,TGTGCCAGCAGTGACTCTAGCGGGAGAGTGTTTGACACCGGGGAGCTGTTTTTT,CASSDSSGRVFDTGELFF
TRBJ2-2,.,.,TRBV2,TGTGCCAGCAGATGGAAGTACAGGGTGAACACCGGGGAGCTGTTTTTT,CASRWKYRVNTGELFF
TRBJ2-1,.,TRBD2,TRBV10-3,TGTGCCATCATTGGAGGACTAGCGGGCCCTGAGCAGTTCTTC,CAIIGGLAGPEQFF
TRBJ2-5,.,TRBD2,TRBV9,TGTGCCAGCAGCGTAGGGAGCGGGGGGGGCCCGGGGCCCCAGTACTTC,CASSVGSGGGPGPQYF
TRBJ2-2,.,.,TRBV19,TGTGCCAGTAGTGCCGGGATCCCCGGGGAGCTGTTTTTT,CASSAGIPGELFF
TRBJ2-7,.,TRBD1,TRBV30,TGTGCCTGGAGTGTAATCGGACAGGGTGCCCCCTACGAGCAGTACTTC,CAWSVIGQGAPYEQYF
TRBJ2-1,.,TRBD2,TRBV5-4,TGTGCCAGCAGCACCGCTAGCGGGTACAATGAGCAGTTCTTC,CASSTASGYNEQFF